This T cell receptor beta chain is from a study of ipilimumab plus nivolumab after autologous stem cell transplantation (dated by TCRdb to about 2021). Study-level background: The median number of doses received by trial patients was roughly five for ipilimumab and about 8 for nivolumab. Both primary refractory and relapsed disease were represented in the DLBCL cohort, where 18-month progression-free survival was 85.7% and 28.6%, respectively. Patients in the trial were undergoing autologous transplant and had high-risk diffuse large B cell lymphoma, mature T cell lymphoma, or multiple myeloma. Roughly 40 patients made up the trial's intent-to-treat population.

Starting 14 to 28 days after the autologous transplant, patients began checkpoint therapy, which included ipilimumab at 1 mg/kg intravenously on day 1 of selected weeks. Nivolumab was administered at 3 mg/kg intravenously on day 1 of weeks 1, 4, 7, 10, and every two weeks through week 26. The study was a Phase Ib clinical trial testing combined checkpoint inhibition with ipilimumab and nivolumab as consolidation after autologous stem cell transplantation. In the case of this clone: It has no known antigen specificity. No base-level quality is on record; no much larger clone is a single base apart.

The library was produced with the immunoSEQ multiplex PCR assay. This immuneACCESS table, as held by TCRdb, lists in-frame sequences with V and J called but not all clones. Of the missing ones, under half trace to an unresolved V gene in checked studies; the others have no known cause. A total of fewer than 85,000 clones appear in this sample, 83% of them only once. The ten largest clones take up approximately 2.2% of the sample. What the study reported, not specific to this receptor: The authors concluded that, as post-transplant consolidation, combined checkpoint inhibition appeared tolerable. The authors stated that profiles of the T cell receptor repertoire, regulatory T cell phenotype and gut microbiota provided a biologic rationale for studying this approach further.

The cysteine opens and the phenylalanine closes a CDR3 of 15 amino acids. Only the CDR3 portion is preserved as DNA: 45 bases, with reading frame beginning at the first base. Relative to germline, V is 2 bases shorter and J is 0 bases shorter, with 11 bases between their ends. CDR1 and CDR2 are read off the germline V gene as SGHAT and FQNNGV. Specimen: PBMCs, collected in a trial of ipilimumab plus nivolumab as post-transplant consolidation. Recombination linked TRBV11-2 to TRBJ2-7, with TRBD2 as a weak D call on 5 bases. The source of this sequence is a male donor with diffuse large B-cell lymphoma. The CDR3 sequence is CASSLKLGLSYEQYF. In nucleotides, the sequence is TGTGCCAGCAGCTTAAAACTAGGGCTCTCCTACGAGCAGTACTTC.